The 23 T cell receptor beta chains below all came from one sample that was sequenced in a study of shared clonotypes between healthy human individuals (dated by TCRdb to the early 2020s). CD8 naive samples consisted of CD45RO-negative cells that were positively selected for CCR7, yielding a CD45RA+CCR7+ population without TemRA cells. Libraries were made using the immunoSEQ multiplex PCR assay. The source is immuneACCESS, and TCRdb retained only in-frame sequences with V and J called. Part of the clones is not carried over; for the studies checked, unresolved V genes explain less than half of this, and the remainder is unexplained. The sample table contains around 550,000 clones; only one count was recorded for around 95% of them. The top ten clones comprise about 0.11% of the sample. Sequenced input: naive CD8+ T cells sorted from blood. The cell subset or site label corresponds to: CD45RA+CCR7+. Receptor source: a woman in her 30s in good health.

The genes are TRBV27 and TRBJ2-7, with 9 bases fitting TRBD1. J gave up 4 bases and V 6 bases, and 7 bases lay outside the gene matches. This CDR3 is 14 amino acids long. Germline V gives CDR1 MNHEY, CDR2 SMNVEV (reference sequence). This chain's CDR3 is CASSRTGVFYEQYF. The DNA for the CDR3 is TGTGCCAGCAGCCGGACAGGGGTATTTTACGAGCAGTACTTC.

In DNA, the CDR3 is TGCGCCAGCAGCTTTCGTTCCACCGGGGAGCTGTTTTTT. Its translation is CASSFRSTGELFF. J is TRBJ2-2 and V is TRBV4-1; no clear D. CDR3 length equals 13 residues. Germline assignment: CDR1 MGHRA and CDR2 YSYEKL. Trimming removed 5 bases from V and 4 bases from J, with 8 bases in between.

V usage is TRBV29-1 and J usage is TRBJ2-7; D is unresolved. Trimming removed 2 bases at V and 4 bases at J, with 12 bases between. This CDR3 comprises 13 residues. In germline, CDR1 is SQVTM, CDR2 ANQGSEA. DNA for the CDR3: TGCAGCGTTGAAAAGGGAACGGGTTACGAGCAGTACTTC. Translation gives CSVEKGTGYEQYF.

This chain uses TRBV27 with TRBJ2-1; the D gene is possibly TRBD2 (5 bases). The CDR3 loop spans 12 amino acids. Per the germline V gene, CDR1 is MNHEY and CDR2 is SMNVEV (reference sequence). With 6 bases removed from V and 10 bases from J, the gap between germline ends came to 13 bases. The CDR3 DNA is TGTGCCAGCAGATCCCCGGGGTTCGAGCAGTTCTTC. As protein: CASRSPGFEQFF.

The chain employs TRBV27 and TRBJ2-1; D uncertain. Deletions cut 4 bases from V and 7 bases from J, with 11 bases between. This CDR3 comprises 13 residues. The germline V gene has CDR1 MNHEY and CDR2 SMNVEV (reference sequence). DNA for the CDR3: TGTGCCAGCAGTTGGTTAGGGCTGAATGAGCAGTTCTTC. Its protein is CASSWLGLNEQFF.

In the case of this clone: This sample also contains other DNA sequences that code for the same CDR3. The chain links TRBV5-6 to TRBJ2-7, with D hard to call. The CDR3 is 13 amino acids. CDR1 is SGHDT, CDR2 YYEEEE, per germline. V was trimmed by 1 base and J by 0 bases, leaving 5 bases between them. CDR3 sequence: CASSLTDSYEQYF. CDR3 DNA: TGTGCCAGCAGCTTGACAGACTCCTACGAGCAGTACTTC.

The chain links TRBV27 to TRBJ2-5, with TRBD1 matching over 10 bases. The J call is in doubt because the DNA end fits TRBJ2-7 better. From germline, CDR1 is MNHEY and CDR2 SMNVEV (reference sequence). The CDR3 is 15 amino acids. As DNA, the CDR3 is TGTGCCAGCAGACAATCAGGGACAGGGGTAATCGAGCAGTACTTC. Its protein is CASRQSGTGVIEQYF.

The chain links TRBV4-1 to TRBJ2-7, with a possible D match to TRBD1 (5 bases). This CDR3 is 14 amino acids long. V shed 0 bases and J shed 4 bases, with 10 bases lying between them. In germline, CDR1 is MGHRA, CDR2 YSYEKL. The CDR3 loop reads CASSQDLGAYEQYF. For the CDR3, the DNA is TGCGCCAGCAGCCAAGATCTTGGGGCATACGAGCAGTACTTC.

The chain has TRBV2 and TRBJ2-1, with D perhaps matching TRBD1 (5 bases). CDR3 length equals 15 residues. V lost 3 bases and J lost 5, with 14 bases in between. Per the germline V gene, CDR1 is SNHLY and CDR2 is FYNNEI. In DNA, the CDR3 is TGTGCCAGCAGTGAGGAAGGGGCGATTAACAATGAGCAGTTCTTC. Its translation: CASSEEGAINNEQFF.

This clone occurred once. The chain links TRBV4-1 to TRBJ1-5; D unclear. This CDR3 contains 12 residues. Germline CDR1 MGHRA, CDR2 YSYEKL. Trimming took off 1 base at V and 7 bases at J, with 5 bases between the two ends. As DNA, the CDR3 is TGCGCCAGCAGCCAAGTAGGGCAGCCCCAGCATTTT. Its translation: CASSQVGQPQHF.

A note on this clone: The sample carries other DNA sequences with the same CDR3. This chain joins TRBV5-1 and TRBJ2-7; the match to TRBD1 covers 8 bases. Trimming took 3 bases from V and 5 from J; bases not matched to a gene: 7. The CDR3 contains 14 residues. CDR1 SGHRS and CDR2 YFSETQ come from the germline V gene. CDR3 bases: TGCGCCAGCAGCTCTGGACAGGGACGGGACGAGCAGTACTTC. It is translated as CASSSGQGRDEQYF. The complete variable domain, with remaining parts taken from reference TRBV5-1 and TRBJ2-7, reads KAGVTQTPRYLIKTRGQQVTLSCSPISGHRSVSWYQQTPGQGLQFLFEYFSETQRNKGNFPGRFSGRQFSNSRSEMNVSTLELGDSALYLCASSSGQGRDEQYFGPGTRLTVT.

J is TRBJ2-3 and V is TRBV11-2, with a tentative D call TRBD1 (5 bases). Trimming took off 4 bases at V and 1 base at J, with 18 bases between the two ends. Germline values: CDR1 SGHAT, CDR2 FQNNGV. The CDR3 sequence is 17 residues long. CDR3 in DNA: TGTGCCAGCAGCTCCCCAGCAGGGCCGTCTGGCACAGATACGCAGTATTTT. Translated: CASSSPAGPSGTDTQYF.

V is TRBV5-1 and J is TRBJ2-1, with D perhaps given as TRBD1 or TRBD2 (5 bases each). Germline V CDR1 and CDR2: SGHRS, YFSETQ. CDR3 size: 13 residues. The V and J ends lost 1 base and 7 bases respectively, with 9 bases between them. The CDR3 region is CASSLTRGNEQFF. The CDR3 nucleotides are TGCGCCAGCAGCTTGACTAGGGGAAATGAGCAGTTCTTC.

V gene TRBV27 combines with J gene TRBJ1-2, with D perhaps matching TRBD1 (5 bases). V lost 5 bases to trimming and J lost 0 bases, with 22 bases between them. CDR1 and CDR2 (germline): MNHEY, SMNVEV (reference sequence). The CDR3 consists of 18 residues. This CDR3 is CASSRSRVVSNPNYGYTF. The CDR3 bases are TGTGCCAGCAGTAGGTCCAGGGTCGTATCAAATCCTAACTATGGCTACACCTTC.

The rearrangement joins TRBV5-1 to TRBJ1-4, with a weak D call TRBD1 (5 bases). Germline values: CDR1 SGHRS, CDR2 YFSETQ. The CDR3 is 16 residues long. V dropped 0 bases and J dropped 2 bases, with 11 bases sitting between them. DNA for the CDR3: TGCGCCAGCAGCTTGGATCAGGGCCGGACTAATGAAAAACTGTTTTTT. This translates into CASSLDQGRTNEKLFF.

In this sample, this clone turned up once. The chain recombines TRBV27 with TRBJ1-1, with D possibly matching TRBD1 (5 bases). Germline V gene lookup returns CDR1 MNHEY and CDR2 SMNVEV (reference sequence). Trimming removed 9 bases at V and 3 bases at J, with 17 bases between. This CDR3 comprises 14 residues. The CDR3 DNA reads as TGTGCCAGTTTCCCTCGGATGGGGGACACTGAAGCTTTCTTT. This sequence encodes CASFPRMGDTEAFF.

The chain joins TRBV5-8 to TRBJ2-5; D is uncertain. Germline CDR1 and CDR2: SGHTS and YDEGEE. Trimming pared 1 base from V and 3 bases from J, leaving 13 bases between. The CDR3 is 15 amino acids. CDR3 loop: CASSLIGLNEETQYF. CDR3 coding DNA: TGTGCCAGCAGCTTGATCGGTCTAAACGAAGAGACCCAGTACTTC. Drawing the rest from reference TRBV5-8 and TRBJ2-5, the complete variable domain is EAGVTQSPTHLIKTRGQQATLRCSPISGHTSVYWYQQALGLGLQFLLWYDEGEERNRGNFPPRFSGRQFPNYSSELNVNALELEDSALYLCASSLIGLNEETQYFGPGTRLLVL.

The chain is built from TRBV7-9 and TRBJ2-7, with 8 bases fitting TRBD1. V lost 8 bases and J lost 3; bases outside the gene matches: 12. Germline CDR1 is SEHNR and CDR2 is FQNEAQ (reference sequence). The CDR3 extends over 15 amino acids. The CDR3 is CASAAGQGSIYEQYF. The CDR3 nucleotides are TGTGCCAGCGCCGCAGGACAGGGAAGTATCTACGAGCAGTACTTC.

This sequence joins TRBV5-1 and TRBJ2-5, with 8 positions matching TRBD2. From germline, CDR1 is SGHRS and CDR2 YFSETQ. Trimming at V came to 0 bases and at J to 5 bases, leaving 9 bases not matched to a gene. This CDR3 contains 16 residues. The CDR3 nucleotides read TGCGCCAGCAGCTTGGCGGCAAGCGGGAGTTGGGAGACCCAGTACTTC. Its translation: CASSLAASGSWETQYF.

This rearrangement joins TRBV5-4 to TRBJ1-2; D is unclear. V lost 3 bases and J lost 4, with 10 bases in between. The CDR3 spans 13 residues. Germline V gives CDR1 SGHNT, CDR2 YYREEE (reference sequence). The CDR3, as DNA: TGTGCCAGCAGCTCGAGTACTGGCTATGGCTACACCTTC. Translating gives CASSSSTGYGYTF.

Turning to this clone: Additional DNA sequences in this sample encode the identical CDR3. The J gene is TRBJ2-2, the V gene TRBV4-1; the D is unclear. CDR3 length: 13 amino acids. Germline assignment: CDR1 MGHRA and CDR2 YSYEKL. The germline V and J ends were trimmed by 4 bases and 6 bases, with 9 bases remaining between them. CDR3 in DNA: TGCGCCAGCAGCCCCACTACGGCCGGGGAGCTGTTTTTT. Protein sequence: CASSPTTAGELFF.

This chain links TRBV5-1 with TRBJ1-1, with D perhaps TRBD1 (6 bases). The CDR3 has 15 amino acids. V gave up 3 bases and J gave up 0 bases, with 12 bases separating them. Germline-derived CDR1 and CDR2 are SGHRS and YFSETQ. The CDR3: CASSSWTDMNTEAFF. The CDR3 region has the DNA TGCGCCAGCAGCTCTTGGACAGACATGAACACTGAAGCTTTCTTT.

The gene calls are TRBV27 and TRBJ2-7, with TRBD1 matching 8 bases. The CDR3 sequence is 15 residues long. CDR1 MNHEY and CDR2 SMNVEV come from the germline V gene (reference sequence). After removal of 1 base from V and 3 bases from J, the junction contained 5 bases not matched to a gene. The CDR3 DNA is TGTGCCAGCAGTTTATGGACAGGGATGAGCTACGAGCAGTACTTC. Translated: CASSLWTGMSYEQYF.